This T cell receptor (beta chain) was captured by sequencing in a study of naive and memory T cell subsets (dated by TCRdb to the late 2010s). For the wider study: Sorted naive and memory T cell subsets from peripheral blood were analyzed in the study using a UMI-based, open-source pipeline for TCR alpha and beta sequencing. RNA was DNase-treated and reverse transcribed with TCR constant-region primers, mostly using SuperScript III. The functional CMV T cell responses agreed completely with IgG serology results. General study outcomes and caveats: Gini index rose and Shannon and inverse Simpson diversity fell from naive through CM, EM and EMRA in both CD4 and CD8 cells. RNA-based TCR counts may be affected by expression changes linked to T cell activation and differentiation. The repertoire findings for the naive and memory subsets could not be validated, as no ground truth was available. After error correction, over 90% of naive TCR sequences appeared only once, giving much steeper abundance distributions than memory subsets. Naive repertoires, especially CD8, contained a few larger clonotypes, possibly memory cells re-expressing CD45RA. A clonotype was defined as a single alpha or beta chain sequence rather than as a paired alpha/beta receptor. TCR abundance followed a power law whose exponent differed between naive and memory subsets but was consistent across the three individuals.

The library was obtained by UMI-ligation and nested PCR. The beta constant-region primer was an equimolar mix of two oligonucleotides covering both TRBC1 and TRBC2. Four rounds of PCR, combining the SP2 primer with nested alpha and beta constant-region primers, were used to amplify the ligated cDNA. A single-stranded oligonucleotide containing the SP2 primer and a 12-nucleotide UMI was joined to the 3' end of the cDNA by T4 RNA ligase 1. Incubation of the ligation reaction was carried out at 16 degrees C for roughly 19-25 hours. To avoid over-amplification, PCR2 was usually performed as a SYBR Green qPCR and halted once a predetermined threshold was reached. Agencourt AMPure XP magnetic beads were used for all purifications after the first. Libraries were quantified by Qubit and checked on a TapeStation, with a main peak expected near 650 bp. Pooled libraries were sequenced on an Illumina MiSeq using v2 2x251 paired-end kits, and typically about 0.9-2 million reads were obtained per sample. Libraries were pooled at 3 to 4 nM per sample, and about 4.5-7% PhiX was added to improve cluster recognition. The original pipeline was this. Using tag matching that tolerated one base-pair mismatch, Decombinator assigned V and J genes to FASTQ reads that had been processed by Demultiplexor. By using UMIs, Collapsinator corrected both sequencing errors and the frequency errors caused by PCR heterogeneity. TCRs were translated and CDR3s were extracted from the conserved cysteine to the FGXG phenylalanine by CDR3Translator, with non-productive sequences being flagged. Gini, Shannon entropy and inverse Simpson indices were calculated on repertoires subsampled to equal numbers of UMI-defined TCRs. Within the linear range, a power law was fitted by maximum likelihood to the distributions of clonotype abundance. For one naive CD8 sample, the pipeline and MIGEC produced similar UMI counts, unique TCR numbers and clonal distributions. In one analysis, naive TCRs also found in any memory subset of the same donor were removed from the naive repertoire. The repertoires were searched for some 7,300 CMV-associated CDR3 sequences that had been compiled from VDJdb and a published dataset. Clones were called with MiXCR by TCRdb after fastp trimmed the public reads at Q25, and only in-frame beta chains were retained. Duplicate CDR3 protein sequences are folded into a single record with the most common DNA and genes. These V and J calls originate from TCRdb's pipeline instead of the authors' own analysis. The sample table holds about 90,000 distinct CDR3 sequences, of which approximately 10% were seen once. The biggest ten clones account for 0.13% of the sample.

Note on this clonotype: Which antigen it targets is not known. Nothing much larger sits one base from this clone, and base qualities are not available.

TCR alpha and beta chain libraries were amplified separately from the second PCR step onward. Donor CMV status was determined by IFNgamma production from CD4+ T cells after overnight stimulation of fresh PBMCs with CMV viral lysate. Miltenyi beads were used first to positively select CD4 T cells, and CD8 T cells were then positively selected from the CD4-negative fraction. After staining for CD3, CD4, CD8, CD45RA, CD27 and a live/dead dye, cells were sorted on a BD Aria II into four subsets based on CD45RA and CD27. Blood was obtained from a few healthy volunteers, and the blood from each volunteer was fractionated into CD4 and CD8 T cells and subsequently into four differentiation subsets. About 130 ml of peripheral blood was collected from each donor, and PBMC were isolated by Ficoll-Paque PLUS density-gradient centrifugation. Sorted cells were lysed in RLT buffer, and RNA was extracted with a Qiagen RNeasy kit and stored at -80°C.

The CDR3 measures 17 amino acids from cysteine to phenylalanine. The retained sequence is limited to the CDR3, 51 bases, with the frame set at the first base. The V end loses 0 bases and the J end loses 7 bases, and a stretch of 20 bases separates them. CDR1 is given as LNHDA and CDR2 as SQIVND, both from the germline V gene (reference sequence). The chain was built from TRBV19 and TRBJ2-3; perhaps TRBD2 is the D gene, with 5 bases matching. The receptor's source is a human donor in good health. Sequences were obtained from naive CD4+ T cells from blood. This sample's cell subset or site label indicates: naive T cells, CD45RA high CD27+. The nucleotide sequence reads as follows: TGTGCCAGTAGTATAGATGTTCAACCTCCGGGGTCCCATACGCAGTATTTT. This codes for CASSIDVQPPGSHTQYF. Reference TRBV19 and TRBJ2-3 proteins supply the regions before and after the CDR3; the full variable domain is: DGGITQSPKYLFRKEGQNVTLSCEQNLNHDAMYWYRQDPGQGLRLIYYSQIVNDFQKGDIAEGYSVSREKKESFPLTVTSAQKNPTAFYLCASSIDVQPPGSHTQYFGPGTRLTVL.